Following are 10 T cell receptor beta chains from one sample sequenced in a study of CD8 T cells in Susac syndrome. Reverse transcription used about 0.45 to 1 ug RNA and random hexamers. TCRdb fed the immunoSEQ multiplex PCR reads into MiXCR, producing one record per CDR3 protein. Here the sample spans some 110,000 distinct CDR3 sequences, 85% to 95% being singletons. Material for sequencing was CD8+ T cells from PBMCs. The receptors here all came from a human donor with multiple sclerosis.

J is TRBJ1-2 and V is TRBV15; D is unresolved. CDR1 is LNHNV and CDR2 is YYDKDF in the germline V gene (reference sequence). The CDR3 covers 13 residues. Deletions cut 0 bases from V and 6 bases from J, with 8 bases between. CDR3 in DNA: TGTGCCACCAGCAGAGAACCAATCAATGGCTACACCTTC. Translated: CATSREPINGYTF.

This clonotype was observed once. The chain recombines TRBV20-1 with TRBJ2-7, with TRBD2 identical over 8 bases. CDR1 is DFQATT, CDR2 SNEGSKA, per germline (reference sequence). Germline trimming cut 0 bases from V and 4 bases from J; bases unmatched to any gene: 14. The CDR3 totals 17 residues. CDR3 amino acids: CSARDVGLTSVTYEQYF. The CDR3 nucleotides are TGCAGTGCTAGAGATGTGGGCCTGACTAGCGTAACTTACGAGCAGTACTTC.

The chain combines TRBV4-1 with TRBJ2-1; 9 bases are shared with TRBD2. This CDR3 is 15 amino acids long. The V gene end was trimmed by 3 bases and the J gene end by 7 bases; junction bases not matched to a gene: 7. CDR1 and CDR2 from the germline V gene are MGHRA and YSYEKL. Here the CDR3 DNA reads TGCGCCAGCAGCCATCGCGGGGGGGGAAGAAATGAGCAGTTCTTC. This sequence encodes CASSHRGGGRNEQFF.

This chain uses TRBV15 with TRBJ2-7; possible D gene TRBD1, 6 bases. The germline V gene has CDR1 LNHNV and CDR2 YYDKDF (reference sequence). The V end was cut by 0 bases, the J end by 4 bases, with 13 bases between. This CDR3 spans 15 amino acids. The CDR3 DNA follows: TGTGCCACCAGCAGAGAATCGGGCAGGGGTTACGAGCAGTACTTC. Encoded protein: CATSRESGRGYEQYF.

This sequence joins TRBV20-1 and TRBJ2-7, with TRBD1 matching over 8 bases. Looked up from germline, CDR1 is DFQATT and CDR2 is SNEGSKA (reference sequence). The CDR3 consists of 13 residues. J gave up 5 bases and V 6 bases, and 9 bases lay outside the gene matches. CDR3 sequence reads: CSARTGRLNEQYF. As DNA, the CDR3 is TGCAGTGCGAGGACAGGGCGGCTCAACGAGCAGTACTTC.

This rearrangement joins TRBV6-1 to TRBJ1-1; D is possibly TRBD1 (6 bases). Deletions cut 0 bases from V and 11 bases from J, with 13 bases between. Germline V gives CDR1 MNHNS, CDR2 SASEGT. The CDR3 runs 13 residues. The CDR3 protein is CASSEANTGRAFF. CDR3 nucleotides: TGTGCCAGCAGTGAAGCTAATACAGGGAGGGCTTTCTTT.

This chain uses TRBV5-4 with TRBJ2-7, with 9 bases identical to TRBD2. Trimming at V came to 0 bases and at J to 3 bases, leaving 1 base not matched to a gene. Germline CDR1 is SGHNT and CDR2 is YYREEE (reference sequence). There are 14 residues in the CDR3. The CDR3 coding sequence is TGTGCCAGCAGCTTGGGTAGCGGGGGCTACGAGCAGTACGTC. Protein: CASSLGSGGYEQYV.

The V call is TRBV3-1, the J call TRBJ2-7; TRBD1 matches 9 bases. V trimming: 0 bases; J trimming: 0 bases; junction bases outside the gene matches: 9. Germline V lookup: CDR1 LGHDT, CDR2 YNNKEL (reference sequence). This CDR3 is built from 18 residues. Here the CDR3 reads CASSQELWTGEASYEQYF. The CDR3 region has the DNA TGTGCCAGCAGCCAAGAACTCTGGACAGGGGAGGCCTCCTACGAGCAGTACTTC.

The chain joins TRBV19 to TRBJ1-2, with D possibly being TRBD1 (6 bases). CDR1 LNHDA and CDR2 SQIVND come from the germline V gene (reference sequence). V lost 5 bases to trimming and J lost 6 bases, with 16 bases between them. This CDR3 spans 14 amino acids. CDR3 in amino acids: CASSSLRGRDGYTF. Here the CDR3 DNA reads TGTGCCAGTAGTTCTCTCAGGGGTCGGGATGGCTACACCTTC.

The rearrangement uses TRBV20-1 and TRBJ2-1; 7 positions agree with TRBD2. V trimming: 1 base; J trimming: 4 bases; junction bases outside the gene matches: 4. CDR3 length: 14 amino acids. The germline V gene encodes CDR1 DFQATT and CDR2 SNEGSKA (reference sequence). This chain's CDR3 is CSARVGGSYNEQFF. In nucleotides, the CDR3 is TGCAGTGCTAGAGTGGGCGGGAGTTACAATGAGCAGTTCTTC.